The clone carrying this T cell receptor (beta chain) was recorded a few times. As processed by the authors: Using reference gene primer amplification, nucleated cell counts were estimated. Sequenced by immunoSEQ multiplex PCR; TCRdb stores in-frame clones only, minus some. V, J and clone size are those of that table, while D and trimming were read from the DNA. The sample lists roughly 280,000 clones; about nine tenths were seen once. This specimen comes from a study of blood T cell repertoires in COVID-19. This TCR was sampled from a woman under 40 with COVID-19, enrolled during active disease. Sequenced: peripheral blood.

The CDR3 DNA reads TGTGCCAGCAGCTTAGGGGTTTCTGGGGGGGCCTACGAGCAGTACTTC. Amino acids: CASSLGVSGGAYEQYF. This sequence joins TRBV7-6 and TRBJ2-7; 7 bases agree with TRBD2. The J segment lost 2 bases and the V segment lost 1 base, leaving 8 bases of the junction unmatched. CDR3 length: 16 amino acids. Germline V gene data show CDR1 as SGHVS and CDR2 as FNYEAQ.